This paragraph covers one T cell receptor (beta chain) sequence. The sample originates from a study of T cell changes during pregnancy in multiple sclerosis. This CDR3 has 15 amino acids. CDR1 and CDR2 from the germline V gene are SGHNT and YYREEE (reference sequence). Between the trimmed V and J ends, which lost 4 bases and 5 bases, there was a span of 18 bases. Clones were sequenced by immunoSEQ multiplex PCR, and TCRdb holds only the in-frame ones, with some missing. This table has 40,000 or so clones, approximately 90% appearing once. The TCR sequence derives from a female donor with multiple sclerosis, enrolled in a pregnancy study. The rearrangement links TRBV5-4 to TRBJ2-5; tentatively, D is TRBD1 (6 bases). Sequenced material: peripheral blood, taken before pregnancy. The CDR3 sequence is CASSTQQGSEETQYF. The CDR3 DNA reads TGTGCCAGCAGCACCCAACAGGGATCCGAGGAGACCCAGTACTTC.